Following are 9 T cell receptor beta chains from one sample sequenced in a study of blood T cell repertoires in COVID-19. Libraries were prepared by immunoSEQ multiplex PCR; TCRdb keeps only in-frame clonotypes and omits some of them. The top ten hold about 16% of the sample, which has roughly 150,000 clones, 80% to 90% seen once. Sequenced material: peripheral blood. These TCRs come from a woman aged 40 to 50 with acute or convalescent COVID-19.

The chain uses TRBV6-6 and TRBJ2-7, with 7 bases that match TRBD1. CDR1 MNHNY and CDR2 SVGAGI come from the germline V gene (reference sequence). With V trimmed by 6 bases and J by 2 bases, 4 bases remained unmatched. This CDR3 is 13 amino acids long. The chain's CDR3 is CASRPGQTYEQYF. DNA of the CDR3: TGTGCCAGCAGACCGGGACAGACCTACGAGCAGTACTTC.

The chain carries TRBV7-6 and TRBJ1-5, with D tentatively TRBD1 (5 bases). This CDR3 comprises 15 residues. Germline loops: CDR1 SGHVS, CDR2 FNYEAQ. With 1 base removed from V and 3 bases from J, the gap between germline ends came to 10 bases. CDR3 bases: TGTGCCAGCAGCTTAGGGACAAGCCCCAATCAGCCCCAGCATTTT. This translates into CASSLGTSPNQPQHF.

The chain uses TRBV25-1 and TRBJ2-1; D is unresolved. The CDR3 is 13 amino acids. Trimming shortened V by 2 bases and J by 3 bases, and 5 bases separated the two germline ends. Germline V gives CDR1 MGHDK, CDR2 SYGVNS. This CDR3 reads CASSERVYNEQFF. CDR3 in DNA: TGTGCCAGCAGTGAACGAGTCTACAATGAGCAGTTCTTC.

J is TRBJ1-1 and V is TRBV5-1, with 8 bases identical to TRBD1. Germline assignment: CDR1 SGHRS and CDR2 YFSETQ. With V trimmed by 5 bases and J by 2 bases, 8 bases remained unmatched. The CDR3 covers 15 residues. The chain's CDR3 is CASSRTGQANTEAFF. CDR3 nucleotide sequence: TGCGCCAGCAGTCGGACGGGACAGGCTAACACTGAAGCTTTCTTT. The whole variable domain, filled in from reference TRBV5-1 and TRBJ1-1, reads KAGVTQTPRYLIKTRGQQVTLSCSPISGHRSVSWYQQTPGQGLQFLFEYFSETQRNKGNFPGRFSGRQFSNSRSEMNVSTLELGDSALYLCASSRTGQANTEAFFGQGTRLTVV.

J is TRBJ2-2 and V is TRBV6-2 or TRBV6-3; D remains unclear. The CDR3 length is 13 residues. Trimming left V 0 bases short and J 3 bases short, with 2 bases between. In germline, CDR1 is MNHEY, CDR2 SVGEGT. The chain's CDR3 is CASSYSYTGELFF. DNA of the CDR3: TGTGCCAGCAGTTACTCCTACACCGGGGAGCTGTTTTTT.

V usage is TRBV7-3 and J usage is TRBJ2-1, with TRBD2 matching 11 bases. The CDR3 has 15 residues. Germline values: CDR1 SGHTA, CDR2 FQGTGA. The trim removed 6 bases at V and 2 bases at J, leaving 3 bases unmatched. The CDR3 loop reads CASSLTSGAYNEQFF. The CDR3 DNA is TGTGCCAGCAGTTTGACTAGCGGGGCCTACAATGAGCAGTTCTTC.

Here the CDR3 DNA reads TGTGCCAGCAGACAGACTTCTCTCGGGGCCCAGTACTTC. Translated, it gives CASRQTSLGAQYF. The genes are TRBV27 and TRBJ2-5; TRBD2 might be the D (5 bases). With 6 bases removed from V and 9 bases from J, the gap between germline ends came to 17 bases. Germline CDR1 is MNHEY and CDR2 is SMNVEV (reference sequence). CDR3 size: 13 residues.

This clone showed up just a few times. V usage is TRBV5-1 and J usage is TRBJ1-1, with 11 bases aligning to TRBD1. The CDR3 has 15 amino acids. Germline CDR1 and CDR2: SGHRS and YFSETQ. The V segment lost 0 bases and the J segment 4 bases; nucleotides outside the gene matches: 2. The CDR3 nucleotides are TGCGCCAGCAGCTTGGGTGGGACAGGGGGCACTGAAGCTTTCTTT. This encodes CASSLGGTGGTEAFF.

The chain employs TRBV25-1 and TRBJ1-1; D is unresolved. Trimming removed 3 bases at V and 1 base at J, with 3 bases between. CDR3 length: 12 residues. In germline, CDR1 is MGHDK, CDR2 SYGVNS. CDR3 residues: CASSDRNTEAFF. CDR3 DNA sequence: TGTGCCAGCAGTGACAGGAACACTGAAGCTTTCTTT.